What follows are 6 T cell receptor beta chains derived from one specimen sequenced in a study of blood T cells in healthy people across ages (dated by TCRdb to the mid-2010s). Libraries came from 5' RACE. The sequencer was an Illumina HiSeq 2500. A second about 7 to 12 cycle PCR used a sample-barcoded 5' primer and a J-beta primer mix. TCRdb reanalyzed the raw reads on its own, using fastp at Q25 for trimming and MiXCR for clone calling, and kept in-frame beta chains. When rows share a CDR3 protein, they turn into one entry using the most common DNA and genes. Here the sample has 800,000 or so distinct CDR3 sequences; about 59% occur a single time. In total, the top ten clones hold roughly 25% of the sample. The specimen sequenced was blood. All receptors derive from a man younger than 40 in good health.

The V and J genes are TRBV6-6 and TRBJ2-5; 12 bases agree with TRBD2. Matching the DNA end better, TRBJ2-4 makes the J call doubtful. The CDR3 consists of 17 residues. Germline values: CDR1 MNHNY, CDR2 SVGAGI (reference sequence). The CDR3: CASSYSGTSGYKNIQYF. In DNA, the CDR3 is TGTGCCAGCAGTTACTCAGGGACTAGCGGGTACAAAAACATTCAGTACTTC.

In its sample, this clonotype was seen once. The chain has TRBV6-5 and TRBJ2-1, with a tentative D call TRBD2 (6 bases). The CDR3 is 12 residues long. Per the germline V gene, CDR1 is MNHEY and CDR2 is SVGAGI. The V end lost 3 bases, the J end lost 8 bases, and 8 bases lay between the germline ends. The CDR3 is CASSYPGDEQFF. The CDR3 nucleotides are TGTGCCAGCAGTTATCCGGGGGATGAGCAGTTCTTC.

This clonotype was seen at least ten times. The CDR3 DNA reads as TGTGCCAGCAGCGTATCGGGGGGCAACTATGGCTACACCTTC. It codes for CASSVSGGNYGYTF. V is TRBV9 and J is TRBJ1-2, with a weak D call TRBD1 (6 bases). The CDR3 has 14 residues. V lost 1 base and J lost 2, with 9 bases in between. The germline V gene encodes CDR1 SGDLS and CDR2 YYNGEE.

The sample holds a few counts of this clonotype. This chain connects TRBV7-9 to TRBJ2-5; TRBD2 agrees at 10 bases. This CDR3 comprises 17 residues. Germline CDR1 is SEHNR and CDR2 is FQNEAQ (reference sequence). V trimming: 5 bases; J trimming: 2 bases; junction bases outside the gene matches: 11. The CDR3: CASSDSPGLAEQETQYF. The CDR3 nucleotides read TGTGCCAGCAGCGATTCCCCCGGACTAGCGGAACAAGAGACCCAGTACTTC.

This clonotype was seen only a few times. The chain carries TRBV4-2 and TRBJ2-3; TRBD1 matches at 7 bases. Germline V gene lookup returns CDR1 LGHNA and CDR2 YNFKEQ. The CDR3 covers 15 residues. V shed 0 bases, J shed 2 bases, and the junction held 2 bases outside the gene matches. CDR3 loop: CASSQETGLTDTQYF. The CDR3 nucleotides read TGTGCCAGCAGCCAAGAGACAGGGCTCACAGATACGCAGTATTTT.

This clonotype turned up a few times. The rearrangement links TRBV9 to TRBJ2-3, with unresolved D. V was cut by 3 bases and J by 4 bases, with 9 bases left in between. This CDR3 spans 13 amino acids. CDR1 and CDR2 from the germline V gene are SGDLS and YYNGEE. CDR3 coding DNA: TGTGCCAGCAGCGCCCCCCGGGCAGATACGCAGTATTTT. Protein sequence: CASSAPRADTQYF.